Shown below are 15 T cell receptor beta chains from a single sample sequenced in a study of Ad26.COV2.S vaccination and SARS-CoV-2 variants. Measured with immunoSEQ multiplex PCR; TCRdb has only the in-frame clones, and not every one. The sample records 200,000 to 250,000 clones, roughly 88% being singletons. Treatment reported: 15 to 20 received Ad26.COV2.S at low or high dose, single or two shots; about 5 received placebo; per-sample allocation not given. Specimens were obtained on day 63 following the first vaccine or placebo injection. The specimen was peripheral blood, collected in a trial of Ad26.COV2.S vaccine versus placebo. The receptors stem from a person aged 18-65 years who received the Ad26.COV2.S COVID-19 vaccine or a placebo.

The chain couples TRBV3-1 (or the pseudogene TRBV3-2) to TRBJ2-6; the D gene is possibly TRBD2 (5 bases). This CDR3 region has 16 residues. Germline V gene sequence: CDR1 LGHDT, CDR2 YNNKEL (reference sequence). V was shortened by 4 bases and J by 0 bases, with 10 bases between the two germline ends. The CDR3 protein is CASSPGIASGANVLTF. The CDR3 DNA follows: TGTGCCAGCAGCCCCGGGATAGCCTCTGGGGCCAACGTCCTGACTTTC.

The V gene is TRBV4-1, the J gene TRBJ2-4; D not certain. Deletions cut 0 bases from V and 8 bases from J, with 2 bases between. CDR3 length: 11 amino acids. Looked up from germline, CDR1 is MGHRA and CDR2 is YSYEKL. The CDR3 nucleotides are TGCGCCAGCAGCCAAGATGACATTCAGTACTTC. This encodes CASSQDDIQYF.

The V call is TRBV19, the J call TRBJ1-5; D is ambiguous. V dropped 3 bases and J dropped 7 bases, with 10 bases sitting between them. Germline assignment: CDR1 LNHDA and CDR2 SQIVND (reference sequence). The CDR3 length is 13 residues. The CDR3 loop reads CASSMEAKQPQHF. The CDR3 DNA reads TGTGCCAGTAGTATGGAGGCGAAACAGCCCCAGCATTTT.

The rearrangement uses TRBV18 and TRBJ1-1; the match to TRBD1 covers 8 bases. After removal of 3 bases from V and 6 bases from J, the junction contained 15 bases not matched to a gene. Germline V gene data show CDR1 as KGHSH and CDR2 as LQKENI. This CDR3 spans 17 amino acids. CDR3 DNA: TGTGCCAGCTCACCTTCAAGGTTCGAACAGGGGGGTCCTGAAGCTTTCTTT. It is translated as CASSPSRFEQGGPEAFF.

This chain connects TRBV18 to TRBJ1-2; 9 bases line up with TRBD1. This CDR3 comprises 15 residues. Germline lookup yields CDR1 KGHSH and CDR2 LQKENI. V lost 3 bases and J lost 2; bases outside the gene matches: 4. The CDR3 nucleotides are TGTGCCAGCTCACCTCCTGGGACAGGGAACTATGGCTACACCTTC. It encodes CASSPPGTGNYGYTF.

This clone was observed a few times. The chain recombines TRBV18 with TRBJ1-2, with TRBD1 as a possible D gene (5 bases). V gave up 3 bases and J gave up 0 bases, with 8 bases separating them. CDR1 is KGHSH, CDR2 LQKENI, per germline. The CDR3 has 14 amino acids. This chain's CDR3 is CASSPQGANYGYTF. The CDR3 DNA reads TGTGCCAGCTCACCCCAGGGAGCTAACTATGGCTACACCTTC. Full variable domain (outside the CDR3, taken from reference TRBV18 and TRBJ1-2): NAGVMQNPRHLVRRRGQEARLRCSPMKGHSHVYWYRQLPEEGLKFMVYLQKENIIDESGMPKERFSAEFPKEGPSILRIQQVVRGDSAAYFCASSPQGANYGYTFGSGTRLTVV.

This chain joins TRBV6-5 and TRBJ1-1; a weak D match, TRBD1 (5 bases). The germline gives CDR1 MNHEY, CDR2 SVGAGI. V was pared by 4 bases and J by 5 bases, with 14 bases between. This CDR3 is built from 14 residues. CDR3 nucleotide sequence: TGTGCCAGCAGTTCCCCGGGGCAAGGGACTGAAGCTTTCTTT. It encodes CASSSPGQGTEAFF.

The chain joins TRBV11-2 to TRBJ2-3; 8 bases match TRBD1. CDR1 and CDR2 from the germline V gene are SGHAT and FQNNGV. The CDR3 runs 14 residues. V gave up 4 bases and J gave up 5 bases; unmatched junction bases: 5. The CDR3 reads CASSSRGQGDTQYF. For the CDR3, the DNA is TGTGCCAGCAGCTCCAGGGGGCAGGGAGATACGCAGTATTTT.

The CDR3 region has the DNA TGTGCCACCCCGCGCAGTTGGGAGCAGTTCTTC. Protein sequence: CATPRSWEQFF. The chain joins TRBV24-1 to TRBJ2-1; D is ambiguous. CDR3 length: 11 amino acids. The germline CDR1 and CDR2 sequences are KGHDR and SFDVKD. V was clipped by 9 bases and J by 10 bases, with 12 bases between them.

The genes are TRBV7-2 and TRBJ1-5; 7 bases map to TRBD1. With V trimmed by 3 bases and J by 5 bases, 10 bases remained unmatched. CDR1 is SGHTA, CDR2 FQGNSA, per germline. This CDR3 region has 16 residues. Here the CDR3 reads CASSFYRDSSYQPQHF. The CDR3 region has the DNA TGTGCCAGCAGCTTTTACCGGGACAGCTCTTATCAGCCCCAGCATTTT.

This clone was found a few times. The rearrangement links TRBV5-3 to TRBJ1-5; D ambiguous. TRBV5-3 is an ORF; its function is uncertain. The length of the CDR3 is 14 residues. Trimming stripped 4 bases from V and 11 bases from J, with 19 bases between. CDR3 DNA sequence: TGTGCCAGAAGCCCCGGGCTTACTATAGTGGCCCAGCATTTT. It translates to CARSPGLTIVAQHF.

The rearrangement joins TRBV7-9 to TRBJ1-2, with 9 nucleotides matching TRBD1. The germline gives CDR1 SEHNR, CDR2 FQNEAQ (reference sequence). The CDR3 consists of 14 residues. The trim removed 5 bases at V and 4 bases at J, leaving 5 bases unmatched. The CDR3 DNA follows: TGTGCCAGCAGCAACACAGGGGGCGGCTATGGCTACACCTTC. It codes for CASSNTGGGYGYTF.

V usage is TRBV5-6 and J usage is TRBJ2-7, with no clear D. The length of the CDR3 is 13 residues. CDR1 SGHDT and CDR2 YYEEEE come from the germline V gene. Trimming left V 4 bases short and J 0 bases short, with 8 bases between. CDR3 in amino acids: CASSVIPSYEQYF. CDR3 in DNA: TGTGCCAGCAGCGTGATCCCCTCCTACGAGCAGTACTTC.

This chain uses TRBV4-3 with TRBJ2-1, with 8 bases lining up with TRBD2. Trimming at V came to 1 base and at J to 0 bases, leaving 2 bases not matched to a gene. This CDR3 is built from 16 residues. Germline V gene data show CDR1 as LGHNA and CDR2 as YSLEER. CDR3 nucleotides: TGCGCCAGCAGCCAAGGGCGGGAGGTCTCCTACAATGAGCAGTTCTTC. Translating it yields CASSQGREVSYNEQFF.

The rearrangement uses TRBV6-2 or TRBV6-3 and TRBJ2-7, with 7 nucleotides matching TRBD1. J lost 6 bases, V lost 4 bases, and 6 bases had no gene match. Germline V lookup: CDR1 MNHEY, CDR2 SVGEGT. The CDR3 consists of 13 residues. Here the CDR3 DNA reads TGTGCCAGCAGTTTTGACAGGGTGGGCGAGCAGTACTTC. It yields the protein CASSFDRVGEQYF.